The 4 T cell receptor beta chains below all came from one sample that was sequenced in a study of regulatory T cells in long-lasting Graves disease. Time point indicated: newly diagnosed GD, antithyroid drugs for less than 3 months. Scientists built the TCR library using RNA that was extracted from PBMCs. Relying on iRepertoire HTBI primers and Arm-PCR of CDR3 regions, the team built TCR beta libraries. MiXCR was run by TCRdb on the multiplex PCR reads, yielding one entry per CDR3 protein. The table lists a few hundred thousand distinct CDR3 sequences, over 14% of them singletons. The same sample was also studied in work on T cells in Graves' hyperthyroidism and ophthalmopathy.

Sequences were derived from peripheral blood mononuclear cells (PBMCs), sampled at new diagnosis, from a patient treated with antithyroid drugs. These receptor sequences come from a woman in her 40s with Graves disease.

V gene TRBV28 combines with J gene TRBJ2-1; possible D gene TRBD2, 7 bases. V shed 4 bases and J shed 5 bases, with 18 bases lying between them. This CDR3 is built from 16 residues. The germline CDR1 and CDR2 sequences are MDHEN and SYDVKM. The CDR3 here is CASSSPRGGRNNEQFF. The CDR3 nucleotides read TGTGCCAGCAGTTCTCCTAGGGGGGGCCGGAACAATGAGCAGTTCTTC.

This clonotype was seen a few times. The V gene is TRBV12-5, the J gene TRBJ1-2; unclear D gene. The length of the CDR3 is 14 residues. Germline V gives CDR1 LGHNT, CDR2 FRNRAP. V shed 4 bases and J shed 2 bases, with 11 bases lying between them. CDR3 loop: CASGWTRENYGYTF. The CDR3 DNA is TGTGCTAGTGGTTGGACCCGGGAAAACTATGGCTACACCTTC.

This clonotype showed up just a few times. The chain couples TRBV5-6 to TRBJ1-2; TRBD1 aligns across 10 bases. The V and J ends lost 4 bases and 5 bases, in that order; junction bases with no gene match: 8. Germline V gene lookup returns CDR1 SGHDT and CDR2 YYEEEE. The CDR3 is made up of 15 amino acids. The CDR3 DNA reads TGTGCCAGCAGCGCTCCGGGACAGGGGTTTTATGGCTACACCTTC. Translating it yields CASSAPGQGFYGYTF.

This clonotype has ten or more counts. V is TRBV4-2 and J is TRBJ1-2, with 7 nucleotides matching TRBD1. Germline lookup yields CDR1 LGHNA and CDR2 YNFKEQ. The CDR3 has 16 residues. Trimming removed 0 bases from V and 5 bases from J; junction bases left unmatched: 9. CDR3 region: CASSQDRRGGAYGYTF. Here the CDR3 DNA reads TGTGCCAGCAGCCAAGATCGAAGAGGGGGCGCTTATGGCTACACCTTC.